The 3 T cell receptor beta chains listed next were all sequenced from one sample in a study of blood T cell repertoires in COVID-19 (dated by TCRdb to between 2020 and 2021). The library relied on the immunoSEQ multiplex PCR assay. The table comes from immuneACCESS by way of TCRdb, which keeps in-frame sequences with V and J called. Part of the clones is missing from these tables; in studies checked, under half for an unresolved V gene and the rest for unknown reasons. The sample table lists roughly 87,000 clones, approximately 84% of them with a count of one. The ten largest clonotypes hold approximately 15% of the sample. The sample comprised peripheral blood. The receptors were gathered from a woman in her sixties with acute or convalescent COVID-19.

The J gene is TRBJ1-1, the V gene TRBV2; D uncertain. CDR1 is SNHLY, CDR2 FYNNEI, per germline. Trimming cost V 5 bases and J 0 bases, with 4 bases left between them. The CDR3 contains 12 residues. CDR3 DNA: TGTGCCAGCAGTTCTATGAACACTGAAGCTTTCTTT. This encodes CASSSMNTEAFF.

The chain combines TRBV11-2 with TRBJ1-3; possibly TRBD1 for D (6 bases). The CDR3 totals 15 residues. Trimming cost V 2 bases and J 0 bases, with 8 bases left between them. Germline loops: CDR1 SGHAT, CDR2 FQNNGV. CDR3 sequence (DNA): TGTGCCAGCAGCTTATCGACAGGCTCTGGAAACACCATATATTTT. Translated, it gives CASSLSTGSGNTIYF.

The rearrangement links TRBV7-2 to TRBJ1-5, with a weak D call TRBD1 (5 bases). V was shortened by 3 bases and J by 3 bases, with 15 bases between the two germline ends. The CDR3 is made up of 16 amino acids. Germline CDR1 and CDR2: SGHTA and FQGNSA. The CDR3 here is CASSFSGQGTNQPQHF. DNA for the CDR3: TGTGCCAGCAGCTTTTCCGGTCAGGGCACCAATCAGCCCCAGCATTTT. The full variable domain, completed using reference TRBV7-2 and TRBJ1-5, is GAGVSQSPSNKVTEKGKDVELRCDPISGHTALYWYRQSLGQGLEFLIYFQGNSAPDKSGLPSDRFSAERTGGSVSTLTIQRTQQEDSAVYLCASSFSGQGTNQPQHFGDGTRLSIL.